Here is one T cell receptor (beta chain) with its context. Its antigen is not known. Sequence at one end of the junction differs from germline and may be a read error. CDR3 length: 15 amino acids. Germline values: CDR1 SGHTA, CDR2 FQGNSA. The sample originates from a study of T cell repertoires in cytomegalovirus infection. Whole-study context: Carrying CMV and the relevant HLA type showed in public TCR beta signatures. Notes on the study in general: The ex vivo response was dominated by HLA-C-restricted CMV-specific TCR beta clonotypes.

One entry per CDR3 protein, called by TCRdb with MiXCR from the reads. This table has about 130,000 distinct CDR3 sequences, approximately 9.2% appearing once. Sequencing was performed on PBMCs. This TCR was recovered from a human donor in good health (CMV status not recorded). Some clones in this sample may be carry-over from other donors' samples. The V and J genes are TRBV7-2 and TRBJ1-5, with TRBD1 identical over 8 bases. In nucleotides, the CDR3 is TGTGCCAGCAGCCGGGGACAGGACGACAATCAGCCCCAACATTTT. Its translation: CASSRGQDDNQPQHF.